The next 27 T cell receptor beta chains were all read from a single sample in a study of neoadjuvant nivolumab and ipilimumab in lung cancer. Produced via immunoSEQ multiplex PCR; TCRdb's table is partial and in-frame only. Of under 5,000 clones listed, roughly 80% are singletons. This specimen was normal lung tissue adjacent to the tumor, taken after neoadjuvant nivolumab, alone or with ipilimumab, at or shortly before surgery. All receptors derive from an adult with non-small cell lung cancer. Some clones in this sample may be carry-over from other donors' samples.

This clone has only a few counts. The chain employs TRBV2 and TRBJ1-2; a weak D match, TRBD1 (5 bases). Deletions cut 3 bases from V and 4 bases from J, with 15 bases between. The CDR3 loop spans 15 amino acids. Germline CDR1 and CDR2: SNHLY and FYNNEI. In DNA, the CDR3 is TGTGCCAGCAGTGATTCAGGGTCTAGCCTCTATGGCTACACCTTC. Translating gives CASSDSGSSLYGYTF.

The chain carries TRBV11-1 and TRBJ1-6, with TRBD1 matching over 9 bases. The trim removed 6 bases at V and 7 bases at J, leaving 4 bases unmatched. Germline CDR1 and CDR2: SGHAT and FQDESV (reference sequence). The CDR3 totals 14 residues. The CDR3 region is CASSDRGWNSPLHF. As DNA, the CDR3 is TGTGCCAGCAGTGACAGGGGGTGGAATTCACCCCTCCACTTT.

The chain employs TRBV19 and TRBJ2-2; 9 nucleotides line up with TRBD2. V lost 5 bases, J lost 4 bases, and 8 bases stayed unmatched. Germline V gene data show CDR1 as LNHDA and CDR2 as SQIVND (reference sequence). This CDR3 has 16 residues. The CDR3 DNA is TGTGCCAGTAGTTTGACTAGCGGAGGATTCACCGGGGAGCTGTTTTTT. This gives the protein CASSLTSGGFTGELFF.

The chain is built from TRBV7-9 and TRBJ1-2, with D possibly being TRBD1 (5 bases). This CDR3 has 17 amino acids. Germline V lookup: CDR1 SEHNR, CDR2 FQNEAQ (reference sequence). The ends were cut back, 1 base at V and 0 bases at J, with 15 bases in the middle. The CDR3 DNA reads TGTGCCAGCAGCTTAGTCCCCGGGGACGTAGCTAACTATGGCTACACCTTC. Protein product: CASSLVPGDVANYGYTF.

This chain joins TRBV7-2 and TRBJ1-2, with TRBD1 matching over 8 bases. Germline V gene sequence: CDR1 SGHTA, CDR2 FQGNSA. CDR3 length: 18 residues. Trimming cost V 6 bases and J 8 bases; bases outside gene matches: 23. The CDR3 protein is CASRPPGRGREGGSGYTF. CDR3 DNA sequence: TGTGCCAGCAGACCGCCGGGCAGGGGGCGCGAAGGAGGCAGCGGCTACACCTTC. The full variable domain, its missing parts supplied by reference TRBV7-2 and TRBJ1-2, is GAGVSQSPSNKVTEKGKDVELRCDPISGHTALYWYRQSLGQGLEFLIYFQGNSAPDKSGLPSDRFSAERTGGSVSTLTIQRTQQEDSAVYLCASRPPGRGREGGSGYTFGSGTRLTVV.

This chain connects TRBV18 to TRBJ1-5, with D maybe TRBD1 (6 bases). The CDR3 runs 15 residues. Trimming cost V 2 bases and J 5 bases, with 13 bases left between them. CDR1 is KGHSH, CDR2 LQKENI, per germline. CDR3 sequence: CASSPLAGEDQPQHF. In DNA form, the CDR3 reads TGTGCCAGCTCACCATTGGCAGGGGAAGATCAGCCCCAGCATTTT.

The chain has TRBV7-9 and TRBJ1-1; TRBD1 might be the D (5 bases). Looked up from germline, CDR1 is SEHNR and CDR2 is FQNEAQ (reference sequence). Between the trimmed V and J ends, which lost 3 bases and 3 bases, there was a span of 14 bases. The length of the CDR3 is 15 residues. This CDR3 reads CASSLVLGVDTEAFF. As DNA, the CDR3 is TGTGCCAGCAGCTTGGTTCTGGGGGTTGACACTGAAGCTTTCTTT.

The rearrangement joins TRBV6-5 to TRBJ2-7, with 7 bases fitting TRBD1. V was clipped by 0 bases and J by 1 base; unmatched bases: 0. CDR1 is MNHEY, CDR2 SVGAGI, per germline. The CDR3 spans 14 residues. The CDR3 DNA is TGTGCCAGCAGTTACTCGGGACAGTCCTACGAGCAGTACTTC. The encoded protein is CASSYSGQSYEQYF.

The chain employs TRBV30 and TRBJ1-1; possibly TRBD1 for D (5 bases). The CDR3 spans 14 residues. Looked up from germline, CDR1 is GTSNPN and CDR2 is SVGIG (reference sequence). The V gene lost 3 bases and the J gene lost 4 bases, with 15 bases spanning the gap. The CDR3 spells CAWRFGAPGTEAFF. CDR3 coding DNA: TGTGCCTGGAGATTTGGGGCCCCGGGCACTGAAGCTTTCTTT. The full variable domain, in which reference TRBV30 and TRBJ1-1 provide the parts outside the CDR3, is SQTIHQWPATLVQPVGSPLSLECTVEGTSNPNLYWYRQAAGRGLQLLFYSVGIGQISSEVPQNLSASRPQDRQFILSSKKLLLSDSGFYLCAWRFGAPGTEAFFGQGTRLTVV.

In this sample, this clone turned up a few times. The V gene is TRBV2, the J gene TRBJ2-1; D perhaps matches TRBD2 (5 bases). Germline V gives CDR1 SNHLY, CDR2 FYNNEI. This CDR3 region has 16 residues. This chain's CDR3 is CASLIEGWVGVNEQFF. The CDR3 region has the DNA TGTGCGAGTTTAATTGAGGGTTGGGTTGGGGTAAATGAGCAGTTCTTC.

This rearrangement joins TRBV5-1 to TRBJ2-1, with a tentative D call TRBD2 (5 bases). This CDR3 is 12 amino acids long. Germline values: CDR1 SGHRS, CDR2 YFSETQ. Trimming took off 1 base at V and 9 bases at J, with 8 bases between the two ends. This CDR3 reads CASSLSEGEQFF. The CDR3 DNA is TGCGCCAGCAGCTTGTCCGAGGGTGAGCAGTTCTTC.

The chain links TRBV11-2 to TRBJ2-7; D may be TRBD2 (5 bases). The CDR3 loop spans 15 amino acids. Germline-derived CDR1 and CDR2 are SGHAT and FQNNGV. The ends were cut back, 2 bases at V and 8 bases at J, with 19 bases in the middle. For the CDR3, the DNA is TGTGCCAGCAGCTTAAAACGGACTTTGCCCCCCAAGCAGTACTTC. Its translation: CASSLKRTLPPKQYF.

The genes are TRBV5-4 and TRBJ2-1; D not certain. V shed 2 bases and J shed 4 bases, with 13 bases lying between them. This CDR3 comprises 15 residues. Germline CDR1 reads SGHNT; CDR2 reads YYREEE (reference sequence). The CDR3 here is CASSFGRNLYNEQFF. DNA for the CDR3: TGTGCCAGCAGCTTCGGGCGGAATCTTTACAATGAGCAGTTCTTC.

The chain links TRBV13 to TRBJ2-1, with 11 bases fitting TRBD2. Germline values: CDR1 PRHDT, CDR2 FYEKMQ (reference sequence). The CDR3 is made up of 16 amino acids. With 2 bases clipped from V and 6 bases from J, the junction kept 6 bases outside the gene matches. CDR3 region: CASSLPTSGSPNEQFF. The DNA for the CDR3 is TGTGCCAGCAGCTTACCTACTAGCGGGAGCCCCAATGAGCAGTTCTTC.

The chain has TRBV14 and TRBJ2-7; D not resolved. V was clipped by 2 bases and J by 4 bases, with 15 bases between them. CDR1 SGHDN and CDR2 FVKESK come from the germline V gene. This CDR3 region has 15 residues. CDR3 nucleotide sequence: TGTGCCAGCAGCCAAAATAACCTTGGGCTTTACGAGCAGTACTTC. Translating it yields CASSQNNLGLYEQYF.

J is TRBJ2-7 and V is TRBV2; D remains ambiguous. Germline V CDR1 and CDR2: SNHLY, FYNNEI. V lost 6 bases to trimming and J lost 1 base, with 13 bases between them. CDR3 length: 14 residues. This CDR3 is CASSPAGWSYEQYF. The CDR3 bases are TGTGCCAGCAGCCCCGCAGGTTGGTCCTACGAGCAGTACTTC.

The chain joins TRBV5-6 to TRBJ1-1, with D hard to call. Trimming left V 0 bases short and J 0 bases short, with 9 bases between. The CDR3 runs 15 residues. The germline V gene encodes CDR1 SGHDT and CDR2 YYEEEE. The CDR3 nucleotides are TGTGCCAGCAGCTTGGCCATAGGGATGAACACTGAAGCTTTCTTT. Protein sequence: CASSLAIGMNTEAFF.

J is TRBJ2-2 and V is TRBV29-1; D might be TRBD2 (8 bases). Per the germline V gene, CDR1 is SQVTM and CDR2 is ANQGSEA. The CDR3 contains 16 residues. Trimming pared 4 bases from V and 0 bases from J, leaving 15 bases between. The CDR3 DNA is TGCAGCGTTGCGGGGGGGACAGCCGCGAACACCGGGGAGCTGTTTTTT. Translating gives CSVAGGTAANTGELFF.

This clone has just a few counts. This CDR3 is CASSPPRGPFGIPGGLEQYF. The CDR3 DNA sequence: TGTGCCAGCAGCCCCCCCCGGGGCCCCTTTGGAATTCCGGGGGGGCTCGAGCAGTACTTC. This sequence joins TRBV11-3 and TRBJ2-7; 8 nucleotides align to TRBD2. V trimming: 5 bases; J trimming: 6 bases; junction bases outside the gene matches: 27. The CDR3 runs to 20 residues. Per germline, CDR1 SGHNT and CDR2 YENEEA.

The chain combines TRBV7-9 with TRBJ2-7; 7 bases align to TRBD2. CDR1 and CDR2 from the germline V gene are SEHNR and FQNEAQ (reference sequence). This CDR3 has 13 amino acids. Unmatched junction bases numbered 5, after V lost 7 bases and J lost 2 bases. CDR3 in amino acids: CASTRGGAYEQYF. CDR3 sequence (DNA): TGTGCCAGCACCCGTGGGGGGGCCTACGAGCAGTACTTC.

CDR3 residues: CAISEEGGTTPLHF. CDR3 coding DNA: TGTGCCATCAGTGAGGAAGGGGGCACTACACCCCTCCACTTT. The V gene is TRBV10-3, the J gene TRBJ1-6; 7 bases are shared with TRBD1. CDR3 length equals 14 residues. Germline assignment: CDR1 ENHRY and CDR2 SYGVKD. J was trimmed by 11 bases and V by 2 bases; bases with no gene match: 6.

This clone was seen a handful of times. This chain joins TRBV6-1 and TRBJ1-2, with 7 bases that match TRBD1. The V and J ends lost 5 bases and 7 bases, in that order; junction bases with no gene match: 13. This CDR3 is built from 15 residues. Germline V gene lookup returns CDR1 MNHNS and CDR2 SASEGT. The CDR3 protein is CASSLSRGPLLGYTF. The CDR3, as DNA: TGTGCCAGCAGTTTGAGTAGGGGGCCCCTGCTTGGCTACACCTTC.

This rearrangement joins TRBV7-9 to TRBJ1-2; D possibly corresponds to TRBD1 (5 bases). CDR1 is SEHNR, CDR2 FQNEAQ, per germline (reference sequence). CDR3 length: 14 amino acids. V was pared by 1 base and J by 10 bases, with 16 bases between. In nucleotides, the CDR3 is TGTGCCAGCAGCTTAGGTGGCAGGGCCCTTCACTACACCTTC. The encoded protein is CASSLGGRALHYTF.

The J gene is TRBJ2-3, the V gene TRBV7-2, with 13 nucleotides matching TRBD2. This CDR3 is 16 amino acids long. The V and J ends lost 8 bases and 3 bases, in that order; junction bases with no gene match: 8. CDR1 is SGHTA, CDR2 FQGNSA, per germline. CDR3 residues: CASAAGLAGVTDTQYF. The CDR3 nucleotides read TGTGCCAGCGCTGCTGGACTAGCGGGAGTTACAGATACGCAGTATTTT.

This chain joins TRBV7-2 and TRBJ2-2; 13 bases map to TRBD2. The CDR3 consists of 16 residues. Germline V gives CDR1 SGHTA, CDR2 FQGNSA. The trim removed 4 bases at V and 6 bases at J, leaving 5 bases unmatched. The CDR3 DNA reads TGTGCCAGCAGCTCCCGACTAGCGGGAGGACCCGGGGAGCTGTTTTTT. Amino acid sequence: CASSSRLAGGPGELFF.

This rearrangement joins TRBV5-1 to TRBJ2-7; 10 bases align to TRBD1. The V gene's germline CDR1 is SGHRS and CDR2 YFSETQ. The CDR3 has 14 amino acids. Losses at the gene ends were 2 bases for V and 5 bases for J; bases not matched to a gene: 4. The CDR3 here is CASSFGTGAHEQYF. The DNA of the CDR3 is TGCGCCAGCAGCTTTGGGACAGGGGCACACGAGCAGTACTTC.

The chain recombines TRBV7-2 with TRBJ2-1; 10 nucleotides line up with TRBD2. Trimming removed 5 bases from V and 9 bases from J; junction bases left unmatched: 16. This CDR3 has 17 amino acids. Looked up from germline, CDR1 is SGHTA and CDR2 is FQGNSA. The CDR3 sequence: CASSPTVAGGGTSEQFF. CDR3 DNA: TGTGCCAGCAGCCCCACGGTAGCGGGAGGAGGGACAAGTGAGCAGTTCTTC.